Below are 16 T cell receptor beta chains sequenced from a single sample in a study of ipilimumab plus nivolumab after autologous stem cell transplantation. TCRdb's table, derived via immunoSEQ multiplex PCR, lists solely in-frame clones and lacks some. The sample holds fewer than 95,000 clones; under 85% are singletons and the top ten take under 2.5%. The sequencing here drew on PBMCs, taken in a trial of ipilimumab plus nivolumab as post-transplant consolidation. Receptors originate from a male donor with diffuse large B-cell lymphoma.

The rearrangement links TRBV5-3 to TRBJ2-3; tentatively, D is TRBD1 or TRBD2 (5 bases each). TRBV5-3 is noted as an ORF with a role that remains uncertain. V lost 9 bases to trimming and J lost 3 bases, with 14 bases between them. The CDR3 is 13 amino acids. The CDR3 DNA reads TGTGCCAAAGCAAAATGGGGGACAGATACGCAGTATTTT. Residues: CAKAKWGTDTQYF.

This clone was counted once. The J gene is TRBJ2-3, the V gene TRBV5-1; weak D call: TRBD2 (6 bases). Germline V gene lookup returns CDR1 SGHRS and CDR2 YFSETQ. CDR3 length: 14 residues. With 4 bases removed from V and 2 bases from J, the gap between germline ends came to 11 bases. Written as DNA, the CDR3 is TGCGCCAGCAGCAGTGCGGGGACCACAGATACGCAGTATTTT. Its protein is CASSSAGTTDTQYF.

CDR3 region: CASSYSNLSGNTIYF. The CDR3 DNA sequence: TGTGCCAGCAGTTACTCGAACCTTTCTGGAAACACCATATATTTT. The chain recombines TRBV6-5 with TRBJ1-3; D is unresolved. Per germline, CDR1 MNHEY and CDR2 SVGAGI. Trimming removed 0 bases from V and 1 base from J, with 7 bases in between. This CDR3 comprises 15 residues.

V gene TRBV23-1 combines with J gene TRBJ1-6, with D perhaps matching TRBD1 (5 bases). TRBV23-1 is reported as an ORF; its role is uncertain. The CDR3 totals 18 residues. V was cut by 0 bases and J by 1 base, with 13 bases left in between. The CDR3 spells CASSQSTREDSYNSPLHF. The CDR3, as DNA: TGCGCCAGCAGTCAATCGACCAGGGAGGATTCCTATAATTCACCCCTCCACTTT.

This clone came up once. The CDR3 spells CASSFRLAGGLANTGELFF. DNA of the CDR3: TGTGCCAGCAGCTTTCGACTAGCGGGGGGCTTAGCGAACACCGGGGAGCTGTTTTTT. The chain links TRBV7-6 to TRBJ2-2; the match to TRBD2 covers 13 bases. Germline V gene lookup returns CDR1 SGHVS and CDR2 FNYEAQ. The CDR3 spans 19 residues. With 3 bases clipped from V and 0 bases from J, the junction kept 7 bases outside the gene matches.

The chain combines TRBV5-1 with TRBJ1-3; D gene unclear. CDR3 length: 15 residues. The germline V gene has CDR1 SGHRS and CDR2 YFSETQ. V was clipped by 1 base and J by 4 bases, with 12 bases between them. For the CDR3, the DNA is TGCGCCAGCAGCTTGAATCGGGAGTCCGGAAACACCATATATTTT. Translation: CASSLNRESGNTIYF.

The V and J genes are TRBV7-2 and TRBJ1-4, with TRBD1 matching over 10 bases. CDR3 size: 15 residues. Trimming at V came to 1 base and at J to 8 bases, leaving 4 bases not matched to a gene. CDR1 is SGHTA, CDR2 FQGNSA, per germline. The CDR3, as DNA: TGTGCCAGCAGCTTAGGAGGGACAGGGGAGGAAAAACTGTTTTTT. It translates to CASSLGGTGEEKLFF.

The gene calls are TRBV2 and TRBJ2-7; no clear D gene. Germline V gene sequence: CDR1 SNHLY, CDR2 FYNNEI. V dropped 2 bases and J dropped 5 bases, with 16 bases sitting between them. This CDR3 contains 15 residues. The DNA for the CDR3 is TGTGCCAGCAGTGAACTCAGTCCCCGTTGGGACGAGCAGTACTTC. Amino acid sequence: CASSELSPRWDEQYF.

This clone was detected only once. The V gene is TRBV21-1, the J gene TRBJ2-3; the table's D call, TRBD2, has no DNA check behind it. TRBV21-1 is reported as a pseudogene. This CDR3 is 14 amino acids long. The CDR3 loop reads CAISTSGRTDTQYF. CDR3 in DNA: TGTGCCATATCAACTAGCGGGCGCACAGATACGCAGTATTTT.

This chain links TRBV7-9 with TRBJ1-2; no clear D. The germline CDR1 and CDR2 sequences are SEHNR and FQNEAQ (reference sequence). V was clipped by 5 bases and J by 6 bases, with 10 bases between them. This CDR3 comprises 12 residues. CDR3 in amino acids: CASSAAGNGYTF. CDR3 bases: TGTGCCAGCAGCGCCGCCGGCAATGGCTACACCTTC.

This clone has a single count. The chain uses TRBV10-3 and TRBJ2-2; D remains ambiguous. V dropped 1 base and J dropped 4 bases, with 10 bases sitting between them. There are 15 residues in the CDR3. Germline V lookup: CDR1 ENHRY, CDR2 SYGVKD. CDR3 in amino acids: CAISEFDPRTGELFF. CDR3 DNA: TGTGCCATCAGTGAGTTTGACCCCCGCACCGGGGAGCTGTTTTTT.

The chain has TRBV5-8 and TRBJ1-6; D is undetermined. Looked up from germline, CDR1 is SGHTS and CDR2 is YDEGEE. This CDR3 region has 16 residues. Trimming pared 5 bases from V and 9 bases from J, leaving 21 bases between. Here the CDR3 reads CASRDGISPRSSPLHF. In nucleotides, the CDR3 is TGTGCCAGCAGGGACGGGATCTCCCCGAGGAGTTCACCCCTCCACTTT.

This clone occurred a few times. The rearrangement uses TRBV7-2 and TRBJ1-2, with D perhaps matching TRBD1 (5 bases). The germline gives CDR1 SGHTA, CDR2 FQGNSA. The CDR3 is made up of 14 amino acids. Trimming removed 7 bases from V and 2 bases from J, with 14 bases in between. The CDR3 DNA reads TGTGCCAGCAACGCAGGGTCAGGGAACTATGGCTACACCTTC. It codes for CASNAGSGNYGYTF.

This clone was observed a few times. This CDR3 is CASSFLAGALNEQFF. The CDR3 DNA reads as TGTGCCAGCAGCTTTCTAGCGGGGGCGCTAAATGAGCAGTTCTTC. The chain has TRBV7-2 and TRBJ2-1; the match to TRBD2 covers 10 bases. The J segment lost 7 bases and the V segment lost 3 bases, leaving 6 bases of the junction unmatched. This CDR3 has 15 amino acids. Germline V gene sequence: CDR1 SGHTA, CDR2 FQGNSA.

The chain carries TRBV6-5 and TRBJ1-2; D is perhaps TRBD1 (6 bases). The V end was cut by 5 bases, the J end by 5 bases, with 18 bases between. The germline V gene encodes CDR1 MNHEY and CDR2 SVGAGI. The CDR3 totals 15 residues. CDR3 nucleotide sequence: TGTGCCAGCAGTCAACAGGGCGGGGGAAGTTATGGCTACACCTTC. Translated: CASSQQGGGSYGYTF.

The V gene is TRBV5-3, the J gene TRBJ1-3, with D unclear. TRBV5-3 is filed as an ORF, its function uncertain. Trimming cost V 9 bases and J 0 bases, with 19 bases left between them. CDR3 length: 16 amino acids. CDR3 in DNA: TGTGCCATCCCCCGACCGCCACTCCTCTCTGGAAACACCATATATTTT. Its translation is CAIPRPPLLSGNTIYF.